This paragraph reports one T cell receptor (beta chain). What it binds is not known. The authors built TCR beta libraries using iRepertoire HTBI primers and Arm-PCR of CDR3 regions. In TCRdb, the multiplex PCR reads were re-called with MiXCR into one record per CDR3 protein. This sample has hundreds of thousands of distinct CDR3 sequences, with around 15% found just once. Documented time point: newly diagnosed GD, antithyroid drugs for less than 3 months. After RNA was extracted from PBMCs, the TCR library was made from it. EDTA tubes collected roughly 10 milliliters of peripheral blood. The data stem from a study of regulatory T cells in long-lasting Graves disease. The CDR3 consists of 17 residues. Looked up from germline, CDR1 is SEHNR and CDR2 is FQNEAQ (reference sequence). Trimming removed 5 bases from V and 2 bases from J; junction bases left unmatched: 7. Overall study results and limits: TRBV28, TRBJ1-2 and TRBJ2-5 were segments that persistent disease favored.

This clonotype was sampled from a female donor with Graves disease. This sequence joins TRBV7-9 and TRBJ2-6; 9 positions agree with TRBD2. Sample: peripheral blood mononuclear cells (PBMCs), taken at new diagnosis, from a patient treated with antithyroid drugs. Written as DNA, the CDR3 is TGTGCCAGCAGCGATAGCGGGAGTTTGGCTGGGGCCAACGTCCTGACTTTC. Its protein is CASSDSGSLAGANVLTF. The full variable domain, its missing parts supplied by reference TRBV7-9 and TRBJ2-6, is DTGVSQNPRHKITKRGQNVTFRCDPISEHNRLYWYRQTLGQGPEFLTYFQNEAQLEKSRLLSDRFSAERPKGSFSTLEIQRTEQGDSAMYLCASSDSGSLAGANVLTFGAGSRLTVL.